Below, 11 T cell receptor beta chains from the same sample are listed, as sequenced in a study of cytomegalovirus exposure and HLA in healthy donors. Measured with immunoSEQ multiplex PCR; TCRdb has only the in-frame clones, and not every one. The repertoire holds some 150,000 clones, with roughly 86% as singletons. Input material: PBMCs. Receptors originate from a man between 18 and 35 years old in good health and CMV-seropositive.

This sequence joins TRBV5-1 and TRBJ2-4; 10 nucleotides agree with TRBD2. The germline V gene has CDR1 SGHRS and CDR2 YFSETQ. CDR3 length: 16 residues. Trimming removed 4 bases from V and 12 bases from J; junction bases left unmatched: 16. CDR3 nucleotides: TGCGCCAGCAGCGCCCTAGCGGGAGTGGGTGCTTTGACTCAGTACTTC. Protein sequence: CASSALAGVGALTQYF.

This clone was recorded once. This chain links TRBV4-1 with TRBJ2-3, with 9 bases lining up with TRBD2. This CDR3 contains 16 residues. The ends lost 0 bases at V and 2 bases at J; junction bases unmatched: 3. Germline V gene lookup returns CDR1 MGHRA and CDR2 YSYEKL. The CDR3: CASSQEASGATDTQYF. The CDR3, as DNA: TGCGCCAGCAGCCAAGAAGCTAGCGGGGCCACAGATACGCAGTATTTT.

The V call is TRBV5-8, the J call TRBJ2-7; 8 nucleotides match TRBD2. The CDR3 is 15 amino acids. Trimming cost V 4 bases and J 6 bases; bases outside gene matches: 12. Germline V lookup: CDR1 SGHTS, CDR2 YDEGEE. The DNA of the CDR3 is TGTGCCAGCAGCCCCCTCACATCGGGAGGGTCCGAGCAGTACTTC. Its protein product is CASSPLTSGGSEQYF.

Only one count was recorded for this clone. The CDR3 DNA reads TGTGCCAGCAGTTTCCTATCCCGGACAGTACCAGGCTCCTACAATGAGCAGTTCTTC. Protein: CASSFLSRTVPGSYNEQFF. The gene calls are TRBV28 and TRBJ2-1; D might be TRBD1 (6 bases). CDR1 and CDR2 from the germline V gene are MDHEN and SYDVKM. Trimming took 3 bases from V and 0 from J, leaving 21 bases between them. The CDR3 is 19 residues long.

As regards this clone: Mismatch with germline at one junction end may stem from a read error. The chain carries TRBV13 and TRBJ1-6, with D perhaps TRBD1 (6 bases). The CDR3 is 12 residues long. Germline values: CDR1 PRHDT, CDR2 FYEKMQ (reference sequence). CDR3 sequence reads: CASSLGRGPLHF. CDR3 nucleotide sequence: TGTGCCAGCAGCCTAGGGAGGGGGCCCCTCCACTTT.

The rearrangement uses TRBV7-2 and TRBJ2-3; a possible D gene is TRBD2 (6 bases). Germline CDR1 is SGHTA and CDR2 is FQGNSA. With 5 bases removed from V and 6 bases from J, the gap between germline ends came to 18 bases. CDR3 length equals 15 residues. The CDR3 DNA sequence: TGTGCCAGCAGCCTAACGTGGGGGGTGTTGGATACGCAGTATTTT. It specifies CASSLTWGVLDTQYF.

The chain links TRBV4-3 to TRBJ1-2, with 7 nucleotides matching TRBD1. V shed 2 bases and J 8 bases; nucleotides not matched to a gene: 8. Germline values: CDR1 LGHNA, CDR2 YSLEER. The CDR3 spans 14 residues. Here the CDR3 DNA reads TGCGCCAGCAGCCAACTGACAGGGTCCTCGGGCTACACCTTC. It encodes CASSQLTGSSGYTF.

The J gene is TRBJ1-2, the V gene TRBV25-1, with 8 bases aligning to TRBD1. Germline V CDR1 and CDR2: MGHDK, SYGVNS. The CDR3 spans 12 residues. After removal of 10 bases from V and 8 bases from J, the junction contained 9 bases not matched to a gene. The CDR3 nucleotides read TGTGCCACACGACAGGGGTCCGGAGGCTACACCTTC. This sequence encodes CATRQGSGGYTF.

This sequence joins TRBV5-4 and TRBJ2-7; 14 bases align to TRBD2. Trimming at V came to 3 bases and at J to 3 bases, leaving 2 bases not matched to a gene. Germline CDR1 and CDR2: SGHNT and YYREEE (reference sequence). CDR3 size: 15 residues. CDR3 sequence (DNA): TGTGCCAGCAGCTCTGGGACTAGCGGGGGCTACGAGCAGTACTTC. Translating gives CASSSGTSGGYEQYF.

V and J are TRBV20-1 and TRBJ2-7; no firm D call. The CDR3 runs 11 residues. CDR1 is DFQATT, CDR2 SNEGSKA, per germline (reference sequence). Trimming left V 4 bases short and J 3 bases short, with 7 bases between. In DNA form, the CDR3 reads TGCAGTGCTACCACAGTCTACGAGCAGTACTTC. This encodes CSATTVYEQYF.

The chain recombines TRBV11-3 with TRBJ1-1, with a possible D match to TRBD1 (6 bases). Germline CDR1 is SGHNT and CDR2 is YENEEA. This CDR3 contains 14 residues. V shed 0 bases and J shed 8 bases, with 13 bases lying between them. This chain's CDR3 is CASSLEPGDKEAFF. CDR3 nucleotide sequence: TGTGCCAGCAGCTTAGAACCCGGGGACAAAGAAGCTTTCTTT.